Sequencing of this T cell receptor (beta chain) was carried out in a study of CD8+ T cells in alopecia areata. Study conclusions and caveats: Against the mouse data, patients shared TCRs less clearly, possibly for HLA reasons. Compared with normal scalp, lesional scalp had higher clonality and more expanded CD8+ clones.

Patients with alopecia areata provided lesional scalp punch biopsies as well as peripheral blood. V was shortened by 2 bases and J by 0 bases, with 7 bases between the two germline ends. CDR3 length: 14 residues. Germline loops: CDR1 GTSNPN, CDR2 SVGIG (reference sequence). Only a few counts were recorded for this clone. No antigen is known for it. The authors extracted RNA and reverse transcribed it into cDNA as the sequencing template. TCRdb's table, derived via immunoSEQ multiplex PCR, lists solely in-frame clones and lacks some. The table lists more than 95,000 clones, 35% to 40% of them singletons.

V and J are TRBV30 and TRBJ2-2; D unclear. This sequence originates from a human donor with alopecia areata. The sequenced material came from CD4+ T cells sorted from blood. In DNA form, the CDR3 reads TGTGCCTGGAGTAAGGCACCGAACACCGGGGAGCTGTTTTTT. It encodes CAWSKAPNTGELFF.